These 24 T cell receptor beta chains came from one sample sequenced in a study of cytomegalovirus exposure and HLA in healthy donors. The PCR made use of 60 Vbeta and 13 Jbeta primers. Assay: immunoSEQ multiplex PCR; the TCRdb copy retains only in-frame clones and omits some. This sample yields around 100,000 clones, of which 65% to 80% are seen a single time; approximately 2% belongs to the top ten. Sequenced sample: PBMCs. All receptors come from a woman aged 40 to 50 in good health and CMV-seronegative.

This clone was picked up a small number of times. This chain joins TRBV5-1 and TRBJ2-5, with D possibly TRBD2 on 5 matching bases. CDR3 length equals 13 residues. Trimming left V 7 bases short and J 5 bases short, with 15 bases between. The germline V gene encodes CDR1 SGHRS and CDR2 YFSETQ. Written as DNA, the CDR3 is TGCGCCAGCGGTCGGGGTACCGGGGAGACCCAGTACTTC. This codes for CASGRGTGETQYF.

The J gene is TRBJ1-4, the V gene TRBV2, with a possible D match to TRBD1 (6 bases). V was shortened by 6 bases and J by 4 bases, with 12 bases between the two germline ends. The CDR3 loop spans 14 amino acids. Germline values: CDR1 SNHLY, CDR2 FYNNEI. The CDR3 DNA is TGTGCCAGCAGGGAAACGGACAGTAATGAAAAACTGTTTTTT. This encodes CASRETDSNEKLFF.

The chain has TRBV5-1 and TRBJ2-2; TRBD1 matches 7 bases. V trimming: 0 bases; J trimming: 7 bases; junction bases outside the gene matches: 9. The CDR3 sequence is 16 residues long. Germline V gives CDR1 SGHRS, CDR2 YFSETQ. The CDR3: CASSLAPGQDFGELFF. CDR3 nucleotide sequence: TGCGCCAGCAGCTTGGCTCCCGGACAGGACTTCGGGGAGCTGTTTTTT.

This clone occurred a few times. CDR3 sequence: CASSEVDGVADTQYF. CDR3 sequence (DNA): TGTGCCAGCAGTGAAGTGGACGGGGTGGCAGATACGCAGTATTTT. The chain recombines TRBV6-1 with TRBJ2-3; D possibly corresponds to TRBD2 (5 bases). The germline gives CDR1 MNHNS, CDR2 SASEGT. The CDR3 loop spans 15 amino acids. Trimming removed 1 base from V and 4 bases from J, with 12 bases in between.

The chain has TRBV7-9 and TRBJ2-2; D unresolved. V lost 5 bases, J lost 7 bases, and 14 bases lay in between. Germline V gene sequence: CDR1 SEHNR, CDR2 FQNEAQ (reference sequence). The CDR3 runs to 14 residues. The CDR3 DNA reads TGTGCCAGCAGCCATCCTGTCGGTCTCGGGGAGCTGTTTTTT. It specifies CASSHPVGLGELFF.

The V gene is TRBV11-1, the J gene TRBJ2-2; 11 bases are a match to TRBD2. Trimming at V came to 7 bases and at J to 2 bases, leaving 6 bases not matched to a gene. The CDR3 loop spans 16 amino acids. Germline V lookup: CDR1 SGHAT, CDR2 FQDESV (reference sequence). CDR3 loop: CASTFTSGGNTGELFF. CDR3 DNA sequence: TGTGCCAGCACCTTTACTAGCGGGGGAAACACCGGGGAGCTGTTTTTT.

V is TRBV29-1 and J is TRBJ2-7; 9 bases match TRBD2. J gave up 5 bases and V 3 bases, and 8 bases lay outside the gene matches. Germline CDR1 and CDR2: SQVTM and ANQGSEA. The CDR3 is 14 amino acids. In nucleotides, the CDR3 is TGCAGCGTTGACCTTAGCGGGAGTCGCGACGAGCAGTACTTC. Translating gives CSVDLSGSRDEQYF.

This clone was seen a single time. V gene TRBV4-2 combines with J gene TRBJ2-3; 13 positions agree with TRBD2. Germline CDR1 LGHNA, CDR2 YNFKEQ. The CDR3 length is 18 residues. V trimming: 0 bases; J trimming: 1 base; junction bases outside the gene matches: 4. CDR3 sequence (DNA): TGTGCCAGCAGCCAAGAATTCGGACTAGCGGGGGGCACAGATACGCAGTATTTT. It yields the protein CASSQEFGLAGGTDTQYF.

The DNA for the CDR3 is TGTGCCAGCAGCCCGACCAGGGGCGGCTACACCTTC. Residues: CASSPTRGGYTF. The chain employs TRBV11-2 and TRBJ1-2, with D possibly being TRBD1 (6 bases). This CDR3 is built from 12 residues. Germline CDR1 reads SGHAT; CDR2 reads FQNNGV. V gave up 5 bases and J gave up 8 bases, with 12 bases separating them.

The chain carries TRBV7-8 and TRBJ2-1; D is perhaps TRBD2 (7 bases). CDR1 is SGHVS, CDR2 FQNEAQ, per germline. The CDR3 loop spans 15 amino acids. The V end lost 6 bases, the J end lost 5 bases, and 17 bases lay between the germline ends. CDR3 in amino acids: CASRGGPSANNEQFF. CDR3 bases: TGTGCCAGCAGGGGGGGGCCTAGCGCCAACAATGAGCAGTTCTTC.

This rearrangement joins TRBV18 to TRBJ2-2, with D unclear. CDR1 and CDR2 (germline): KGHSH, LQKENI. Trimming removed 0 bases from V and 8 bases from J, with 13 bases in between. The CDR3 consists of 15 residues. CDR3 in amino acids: CASSPPDGGAGELFF. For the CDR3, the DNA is TGTGCCAGCTCACCACCCGACGGCGGTGCTGGGGAGCTGTTTTTT.

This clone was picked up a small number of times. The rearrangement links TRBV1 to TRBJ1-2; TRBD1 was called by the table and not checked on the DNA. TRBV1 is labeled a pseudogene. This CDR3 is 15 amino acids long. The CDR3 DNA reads TGCACCAGCAGCCCAAAAGGACAGGGAAGGGATGGCTACACCTTC. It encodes CTSSPKGQGRDGYTF.

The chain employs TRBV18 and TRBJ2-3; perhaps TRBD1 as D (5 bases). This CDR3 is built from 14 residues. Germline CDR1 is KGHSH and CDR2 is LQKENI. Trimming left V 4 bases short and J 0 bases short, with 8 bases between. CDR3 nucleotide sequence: TGTGCCAGCTCACTAGACAGAAGCACAGATACGCAGTATTTT. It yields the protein CASSLDRSTDTQYF.

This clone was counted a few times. Written as DNA, the CDR3 is TGCGCCAGCAGCTTTTCACAATTAAGCTCCTACGAGCAGTACTTC. It specifies CASSFSQLSSYEQYF. This chain joins TRBV5-1 and TRBJ2-7, with no clear D. The V gene's germline CDR1 is SGHRS and CDR2 YFSETQ. CDR3 size: 15 residues. V was shortened by 2 bases and J by 0 bases, with 12 bases between the two germline ends.

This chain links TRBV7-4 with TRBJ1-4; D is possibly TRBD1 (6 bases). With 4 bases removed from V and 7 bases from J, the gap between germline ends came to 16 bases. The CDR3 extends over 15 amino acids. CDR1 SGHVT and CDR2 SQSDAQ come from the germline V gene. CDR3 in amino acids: CASSSRQVASEKLFF. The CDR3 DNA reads TGTGCCAGCAGCTCCCGACAGGTAGCAAGTGAAAAACTGTTTTTT.

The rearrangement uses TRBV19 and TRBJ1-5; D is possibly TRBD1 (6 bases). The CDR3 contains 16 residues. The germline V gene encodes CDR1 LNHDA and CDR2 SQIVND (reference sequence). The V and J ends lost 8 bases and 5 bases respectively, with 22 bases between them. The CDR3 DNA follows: TGTGCCAGTGACAATTCCGCGGGCAGGGGCGATCAGCCCCAGCATTTT. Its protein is CASDNSAGRGDQPQHF.

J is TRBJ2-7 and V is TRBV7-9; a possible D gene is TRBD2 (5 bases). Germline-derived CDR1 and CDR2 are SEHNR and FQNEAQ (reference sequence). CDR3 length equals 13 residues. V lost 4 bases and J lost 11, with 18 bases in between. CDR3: CASSSTEDRSKYF. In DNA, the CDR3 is TGTGCCAGCAGCTCAACGGAGGATCGATCAAAGTACTTC.

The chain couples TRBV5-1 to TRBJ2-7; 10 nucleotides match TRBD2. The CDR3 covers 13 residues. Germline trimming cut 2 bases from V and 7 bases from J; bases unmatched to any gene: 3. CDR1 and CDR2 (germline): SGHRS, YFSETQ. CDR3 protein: CASSLAGGREQYF. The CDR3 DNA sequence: TGCGCCAGCAGCTTAGCGGGAGGGAGGGAGCAGTACTTC.

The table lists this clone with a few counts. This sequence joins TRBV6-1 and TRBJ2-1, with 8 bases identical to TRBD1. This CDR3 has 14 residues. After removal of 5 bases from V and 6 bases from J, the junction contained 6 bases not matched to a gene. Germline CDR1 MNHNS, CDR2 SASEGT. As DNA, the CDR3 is TGTGCCAGCAGTCGGACAGGGTCGATCAATGAGCAGTTCTTC. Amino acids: CASSRTGSINEQFF.

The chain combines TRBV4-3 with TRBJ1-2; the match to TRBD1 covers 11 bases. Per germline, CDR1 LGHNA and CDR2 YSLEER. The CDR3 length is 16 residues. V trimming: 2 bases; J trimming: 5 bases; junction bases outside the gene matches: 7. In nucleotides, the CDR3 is TGCGCCAGCAGCCAACCCGGACAGGGGGCGAAGTATGGCTACACCTTC. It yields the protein CASSQPGQGAKYGYTF.

CDR3 loop: CASSQNRVRTEAFF. The DNA of the CDR3 is TGTGCCAGCAGCCAAAACAGGGTGCGCACTGAAGCTTTCTTT. The chain is built from TRBV6-5 and TRBJ1-1, with D possibly matching TRBD1 (6 bases). Germline lookup yields CDR1 MNHEY and CDR2 SVGAGI. V shed 6 bases and J shed 4 bases, with 15 bases lying between them. The CDR3 is made up of 14 amino acids.

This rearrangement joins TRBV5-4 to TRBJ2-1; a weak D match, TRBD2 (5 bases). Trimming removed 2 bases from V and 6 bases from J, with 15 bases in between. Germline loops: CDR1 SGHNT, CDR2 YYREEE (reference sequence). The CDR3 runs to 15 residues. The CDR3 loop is CASSLGPTGGNEQFF. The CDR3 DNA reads TGTGCCAGCAGCTTAGGACCCACCGGAGGCAATGAGCAGTTCTTC.

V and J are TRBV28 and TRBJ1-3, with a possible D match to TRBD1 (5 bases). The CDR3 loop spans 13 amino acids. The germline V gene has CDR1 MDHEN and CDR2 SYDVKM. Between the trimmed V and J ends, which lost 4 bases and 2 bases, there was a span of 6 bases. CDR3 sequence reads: CASSSGAGNTIYF. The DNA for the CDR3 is TGTGCCAGCAGTTCGGGGGCTGGAAACACCATATATTTT.

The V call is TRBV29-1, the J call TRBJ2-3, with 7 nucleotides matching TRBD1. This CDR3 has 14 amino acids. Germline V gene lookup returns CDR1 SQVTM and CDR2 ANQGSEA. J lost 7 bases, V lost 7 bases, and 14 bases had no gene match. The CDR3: CSARQGESAYTQYF. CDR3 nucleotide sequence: TGCAGCGCCAGACAGGGCGAAAGCGCATATACGCAGTATTTT.